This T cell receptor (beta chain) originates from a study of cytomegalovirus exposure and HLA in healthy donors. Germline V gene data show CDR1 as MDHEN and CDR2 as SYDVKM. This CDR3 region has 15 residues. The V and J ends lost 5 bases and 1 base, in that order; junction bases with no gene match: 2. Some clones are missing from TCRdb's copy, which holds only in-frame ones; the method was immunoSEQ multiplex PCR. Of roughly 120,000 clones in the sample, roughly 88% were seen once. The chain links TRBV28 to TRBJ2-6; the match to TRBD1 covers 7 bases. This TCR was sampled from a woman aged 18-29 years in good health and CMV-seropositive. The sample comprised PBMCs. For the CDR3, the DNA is TGTGCCAGCAGTCGGACAGGATCTGGGGCCAACGTCCTGACTTTC. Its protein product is CASSRTGSGANVLTF.